The text below deals with one TCR beta chain. The antigen is unknown. This sample is part of a study of identical twins. Regarding the study as a whole: The conclusions drew on cross-sectional statistical analysis instead of tracking the same donors. In monozygotic twins, models underestimated the sharing of out-of-frame TCR alpha.

Germline CDR1 SNHLY, CDR2 FYNNEI. V lost 4 bases to trimming and J lost 2 bases, with 12 bases between them. This CDR3 is built from 14 residues. Template switching, a step in the protocol, added a universal primer site, and cDNA carried unique molecular identifiers. TCRdb re-called the 5' RACE reads with MiXCR, one entry per CDR3 protein. The profile shows about 280,000 distinct CDR3 sequences, about 8.1% of them singletons. This sample was shared with a second study, whose subject was yellow fever vaccine responses in identical twins. This second study says: Reportedly, twins showed a vaccine T cell response that looked partly convergent and partly personalized.

The receptor was derived from a woman aged 18 to 35 in good health. The chain carries TRBV2 and TRBJ2-7, with D perhaps given as TRBD1 or TRBD2 (5 bases each). The sequenced material came from memory (CD45RO+) T cells sorted from blood. CDR3 nucleotides: TGTGCCAGCAGTGTGGGACCACCCCCCTACGAGCAGTACTTC. Its translation is CASSVGPPPYEQYF.